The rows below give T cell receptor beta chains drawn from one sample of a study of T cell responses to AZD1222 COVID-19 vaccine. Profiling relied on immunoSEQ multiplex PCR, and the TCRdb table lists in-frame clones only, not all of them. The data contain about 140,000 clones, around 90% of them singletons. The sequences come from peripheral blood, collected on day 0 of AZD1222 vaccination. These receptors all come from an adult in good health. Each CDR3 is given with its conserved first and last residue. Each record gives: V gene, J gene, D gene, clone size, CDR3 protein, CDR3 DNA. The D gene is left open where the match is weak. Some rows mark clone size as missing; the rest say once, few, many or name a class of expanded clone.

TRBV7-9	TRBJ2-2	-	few	CASSPPVGAGELFF	TGTGCCAGCAGCCCCCCCGTAGGCGCCGGGGAGCTGTTTTTT
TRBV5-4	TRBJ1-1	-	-	CAGRTGNTEAFF	TGTGCCGGAAGAACAGGGAACACTGAAGCTTTCTTT
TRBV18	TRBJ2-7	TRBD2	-	CASSQTGGYEQYF	TGTGCCAGCTCACAGACGGGAGGGTACGAGCAGTACTTC
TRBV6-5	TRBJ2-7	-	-	CASSYVASGSAPFFF	-
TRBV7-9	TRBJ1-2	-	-	CASSWASNGYTF	TGTGCCAGCAGCTGGGCCAGCAATGGCTACACCTTC
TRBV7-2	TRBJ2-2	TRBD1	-	CASSLVLLRDRGNTGELFF	TGTGCCAGCAGCTTAGTATTGTTGAGGGACAGGGGAAACACCGGGGAGCTGTTTTTT
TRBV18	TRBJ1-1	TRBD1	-	CASSGGTAVMNTEAFF	TGTGCCAGCTCAGGCGGGACAGCCGTTATGAACACTGAAGCTTTCTTT
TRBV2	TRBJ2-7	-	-	CASRGFGEQYF	TGTGCCAGCCGGGGCTTTGGCGAGCAGTACTTC
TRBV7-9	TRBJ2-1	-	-	CASSLVQELNEQFF	TGTGCCAGCAGCTTAGTTCAAGAACTCAATGAGCAGTTCTTC
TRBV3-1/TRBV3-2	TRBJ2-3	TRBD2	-	CASSPGGLAGGDTQYF	TGTGCCAGCAGCCCAGGGGGACTAGCGGGAGGGGATACGCAGTATTTT
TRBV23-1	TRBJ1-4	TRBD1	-	CASRQGAGEKLFF	TGCGCCAGCAGACAGGGGGCTGGGGAAAAACTGTTTTTT